This T cell receptor beta chain was captured by sequencing in a study of blood T cells in healthy people across ages. This clonotype was detected only a few times. Germline lookup yields CDR1 MNHNY and CDR2 SVGAGI (reference sequence). The J segment lost 11 bases and the V segment lost 7 bases, leaving 13 bases of the junction unmatched. The CDR3 is 13 residues long. A J-beta primer mix and a sample-barcoded 5' primer were used in a second PCR of roughly 6 to 11 cycles. TCRdb re-analysed the 5' RACE reads in MiXCR, keeping a single row per CDR3 protein. The sample has some 1.5 million distinct CDR3 sequences, approximately 28% seen once. Per sample, no less than 5.5 micrograms of total RNA were extracted.

The receptor was derived from a woman in her thirties in good health. The chain combines TRBV6-6 with TRBJ1-1, with 7 bases that match TRBD1. The sample comprised blood. The CDR3, as DNA: TGTGCCAGCAACCCCGTGGGGGAGGGGGCGGCTTTCTTT. It encodes CASNPVGEGAAFF.